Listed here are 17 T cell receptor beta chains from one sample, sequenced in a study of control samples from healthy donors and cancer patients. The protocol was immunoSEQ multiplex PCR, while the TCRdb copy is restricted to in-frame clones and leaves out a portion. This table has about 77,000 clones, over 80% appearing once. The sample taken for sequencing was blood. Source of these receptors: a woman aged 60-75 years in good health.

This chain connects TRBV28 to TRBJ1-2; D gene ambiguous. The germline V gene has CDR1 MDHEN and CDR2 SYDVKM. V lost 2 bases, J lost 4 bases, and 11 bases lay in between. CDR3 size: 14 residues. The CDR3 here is CASSLEEPGYGYTF. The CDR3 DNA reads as TGTGCCAGCAGTTTAGAGGAGCCGGGCTATGGCTACACCTTC.

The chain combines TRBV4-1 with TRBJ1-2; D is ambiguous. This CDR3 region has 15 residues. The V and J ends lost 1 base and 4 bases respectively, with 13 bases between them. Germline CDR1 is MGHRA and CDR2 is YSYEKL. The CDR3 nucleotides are TGCGCCAGCAGCCAAGCGGACCCGAAACCCTATGGCTACACCTTC. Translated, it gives CASSQADPKPYGYTF.

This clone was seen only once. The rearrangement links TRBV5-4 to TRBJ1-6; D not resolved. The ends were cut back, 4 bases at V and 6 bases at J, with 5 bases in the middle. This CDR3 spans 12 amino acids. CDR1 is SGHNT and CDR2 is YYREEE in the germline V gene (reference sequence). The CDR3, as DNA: TGTGCCAGCAGCACGACTAATTCACCCCTCCACTTT. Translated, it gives CASSTTNSPLHF.

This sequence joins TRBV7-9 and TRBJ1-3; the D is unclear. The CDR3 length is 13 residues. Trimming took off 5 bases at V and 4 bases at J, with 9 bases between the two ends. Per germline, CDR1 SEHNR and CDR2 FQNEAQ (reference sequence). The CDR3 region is CASSTDWGNTIYF. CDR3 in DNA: TGTGCCAGCAGCACCGACTGGGGAAACACCATATATTTT.

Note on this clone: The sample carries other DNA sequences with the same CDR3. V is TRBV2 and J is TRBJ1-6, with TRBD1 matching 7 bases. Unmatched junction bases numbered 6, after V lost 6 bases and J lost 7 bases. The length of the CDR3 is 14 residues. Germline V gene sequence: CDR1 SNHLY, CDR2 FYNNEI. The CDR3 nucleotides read TGTGCCAGCAGGACCGGGACAGACAATTCACCCCTCCACTTT. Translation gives CASRTGTDNSPLHF. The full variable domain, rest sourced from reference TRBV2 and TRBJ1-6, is EPEVTQTPSHQVTQMGQEVILRCVPISNHLYFYWYRQILGQKVEFLVSFYNNEISEKSEIFDDQFSVERPDGSNFTLKIRSTKLEDSAMYFCASRTGTDNSPLHFGNGTRLTVT.

CDR3 sequence reads: CASSVQPQGYTEAFF. In DNA, the CDR3 is TGTGCCAGCAGCGTCCAACCCCAGGGGTATACTGAAGCTTTCTTT. The chain links TRBV9 to TRBJ1-1, with a weak D call TRBD1 (6 bases). The CDR3 contains 15 residues. The V gene's germline CDR1 is SGDLS and CDR2 YYNGEE. V gave up 2 bases and J gave up 5 bases, with 16 bases separating them. The complete variable domain, with remaining parts taken from reference TRBV9 and TRBJ1-1, reads DSGVTQTPKHLITATGQRVTLRCSPRSGDLSVYWYQQSLDQGLQFLIQYYNGEERAKGNILERFSAQQFPDLHSELNLSSLELGDSALYFCASSVQPQGYTEAFFGQGTRLTVV.

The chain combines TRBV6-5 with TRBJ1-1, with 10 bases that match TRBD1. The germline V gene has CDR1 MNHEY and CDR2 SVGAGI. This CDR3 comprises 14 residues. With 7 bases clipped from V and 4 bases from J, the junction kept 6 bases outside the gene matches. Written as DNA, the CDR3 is TGTGCCAGCATAAGGACAGGGGGAGTCACTGAAGCTTTCTTT. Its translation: CASIRTGGVTEAFF.

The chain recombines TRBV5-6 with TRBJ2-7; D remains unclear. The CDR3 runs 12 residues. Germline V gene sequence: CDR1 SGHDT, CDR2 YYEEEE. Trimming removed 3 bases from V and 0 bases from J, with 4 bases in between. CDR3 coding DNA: TGTGCCAGCAGCTGGCTCTCCTACGAGCAGTACTTC. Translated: CASSWLSYEQYF.

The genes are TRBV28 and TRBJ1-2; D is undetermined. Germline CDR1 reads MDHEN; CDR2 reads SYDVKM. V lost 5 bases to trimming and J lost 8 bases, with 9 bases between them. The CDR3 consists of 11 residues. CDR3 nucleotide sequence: TGTGCCAGCAGTACGTTGGCGGGCTACACCTTC. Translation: CASSTLAGYTF.

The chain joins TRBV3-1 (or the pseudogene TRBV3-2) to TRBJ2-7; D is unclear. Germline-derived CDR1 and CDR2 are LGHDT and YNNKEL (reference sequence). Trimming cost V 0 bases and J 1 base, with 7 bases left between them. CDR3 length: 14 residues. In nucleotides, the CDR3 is TGTGCCAGCAGCCAAGATACTACATCCTACGAGCAGTACTTC. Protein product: CASSQDTTSYEQYF.

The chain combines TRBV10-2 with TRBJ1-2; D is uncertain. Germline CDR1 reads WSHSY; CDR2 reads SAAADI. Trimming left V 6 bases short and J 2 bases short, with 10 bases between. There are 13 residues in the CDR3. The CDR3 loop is CASSNDGNYGYTF. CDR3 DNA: TGCGCCAGCAGCAATGACGGGAACTATGGCTACACCTTC.

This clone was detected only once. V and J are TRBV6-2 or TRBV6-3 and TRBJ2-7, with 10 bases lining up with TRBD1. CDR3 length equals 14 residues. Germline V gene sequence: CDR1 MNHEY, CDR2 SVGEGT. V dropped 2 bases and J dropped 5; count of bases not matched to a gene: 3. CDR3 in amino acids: CASSYGTGVHEQYF. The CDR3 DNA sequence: TGTGCCAGCAGTTACGGGACAGGGGTCCACGAGCAGTACTTC.

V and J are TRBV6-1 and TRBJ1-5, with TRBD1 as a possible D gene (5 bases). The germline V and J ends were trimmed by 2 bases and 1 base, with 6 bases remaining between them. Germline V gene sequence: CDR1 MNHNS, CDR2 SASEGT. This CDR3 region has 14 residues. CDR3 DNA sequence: TGTGCCAGCAGTGAATGGGACAGCAATCAGCCCCAGCATTTT. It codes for CASSEWDSNQPQHF.

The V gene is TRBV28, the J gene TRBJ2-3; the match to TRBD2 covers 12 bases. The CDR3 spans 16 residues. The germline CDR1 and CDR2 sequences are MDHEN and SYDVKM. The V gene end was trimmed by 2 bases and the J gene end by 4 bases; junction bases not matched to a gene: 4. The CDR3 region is CASSLRLAGVSDTQYF. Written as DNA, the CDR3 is TGTGCCAGCAGTTTAAGACTAGCGGGAGTCTCAGATACGCAGTATTTT.

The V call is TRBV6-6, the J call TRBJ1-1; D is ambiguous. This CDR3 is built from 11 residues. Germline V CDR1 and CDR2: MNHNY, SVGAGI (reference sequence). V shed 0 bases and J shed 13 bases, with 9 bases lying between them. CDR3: CASSYSLTIFF. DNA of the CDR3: TGTGCCAGCAGTTACTCGCTAACAATTTTCTTT.

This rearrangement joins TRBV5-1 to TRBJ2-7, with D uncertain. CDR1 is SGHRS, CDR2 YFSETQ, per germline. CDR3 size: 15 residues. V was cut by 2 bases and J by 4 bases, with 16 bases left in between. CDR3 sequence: CASSFSTHQPYEQYF. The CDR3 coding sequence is TGCGCCAGCAGCTTTAGTACGCACCAACCTTACGAGCAGTACTTC. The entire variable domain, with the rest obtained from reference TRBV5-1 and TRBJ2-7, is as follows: KAGVTQTPRYLIKTRGQQVTLSCSPISGHRSVSWYQQTPGQGLQFLFEYFSETQRNKGNFPGRFSGRQFSNSRSEMNVSTLELGDSALYLCASSFSTHQPYEQYFGPGTRLTVT.

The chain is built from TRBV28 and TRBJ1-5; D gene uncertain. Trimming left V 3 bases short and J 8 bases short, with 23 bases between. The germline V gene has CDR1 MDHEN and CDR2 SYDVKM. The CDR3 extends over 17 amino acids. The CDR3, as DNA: TGTGCCAGCAGTTTTATTGGGGATCCCAAGATTGGTAAGCCCCAGCATTTT. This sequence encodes CASSFIGDPKIGKPQHF. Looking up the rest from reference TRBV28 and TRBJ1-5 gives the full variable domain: DVKVTQSSRYLVKRTGEKVFLECVQDMDHENMFWYRQDPGLGLRLIYFSYDVKMKEKGDIPEGYSVSREKKERFSLILESASTNQTSMYLCASSFIGDPKIGKPQHFGDGTRLSIL.